This T cell receptor (beta chain) was identified in a study of metastatic and nonmetastatic thyroid tumors. Study-level background: The authors compared repertoires across blood and tumor or nodule tissue from malignant and benign thyroid patients.

Treatment of any kind had been given to no patient before thyroid surgery. Under the authors' procedure: The study's classifier, a distant-metastasis tool for papillary thyroid cancer, was built using CDR3 differences across clinicopathological groups. TCRdb recomputed clones from the PCR reads via MiXCR. Clone size and V and J calls follow TCRdb, not the original study. Here the sample spans approximately 15,000 clones, about 22% being singletons. Per the germline V gene, CDR1 is LGHDT and CDR2 is YNNKEL (reference sequence). This CDR3 is built from 14 residues. Trimming removed 0 bases from V and 5 bases from J; junction bases left unmatched: 3.

The sequenced sample consisted of adjacent normal tissue. The chain links TRBV3-1 to TRBJ1-1, with 7 bases aligning to TRBD1. The TCR was taken from a female donor with papillary thyroid cancer or a benign thyroid nodule (not recorded which). Some clones in this sample may be carry-over from other donors' samples. CDR3 sequence: CASSQDRGWTEAFF. The CDR3, as DNA: TGTGCCAGCAGCCAAGACAGGGGGTGGACTGAAGCTTTCTTT.